These T cell receptor beta chains were read from a single sample in a study of T cell repertoires in cytomegalovirus infection. TCRdb reprocessed the reads via MiXCR and lists one record per CDR3 protein. The table has 100,000 or so distinct CDR3 sequences, about 25% seen once. The sequenced material came from CD8+ T cells from PBMCs. Source of these receptors: a human donor in good health (CMV status not recorded). Some clones in this sample may be carry-over from other donors' samples. CDR3s include the opening cysteine and the closing phenylalanine or tryptophan.

>TRBV7-9|TRBJ1-1
CASRQPAGAMNTEAFF
>TRBV7-9|TRBJ2-5
CASSLVLAVQETQYF
>TRBV7-9|TRBJ2-1
CASSPPGQGSDNEQFF
>TRBV7-3|TRBJ2-2
CASSLGSGVNTGELFF
>TRBV5-1|TRBJ2-1
CASSLFSEGNEQFF
>TRBV5-5|TRBJ2-7
CASSLKIEQYF
>TRBV7-2|TRBJ2-7
CASSFYICSAPGHSTSYEQYF
>TRBV4-3|TRBJ1-2
CASSQESNYGYTF
>TRBV5-5|TRBJ2-7
CASSGGTGYEQYF
>TRBV20-1|TRBJ2-5
CSARETGEETQYF
>TRBV11-2|TRBJ2-1
CASSLGRGGLIEQFF
>TRBV7-9|TRBJ2-7
CASSSIGQSYEQYF
>TRBV5-4|TRBJ2-1
CASKGESSYNEQFF
>TRBV6-2/TRBV6-3|TRBJ2-3
CASSYSTWPTDTQYF
>TRBV29-1|TRBJ2-5
CSVERVAGNQETQYF
>TRBV6-2/TRBV6-3|TRBJ2-7
CASSSIRDNYEQYF
>TRBV6-6|TRBJ1-1
CASSFKGNTEAFF
>TRBV28|TRBJ2-2
CASSLGNTGELFF
>TRBV24-1|TRBJ2-1
CATSETGKEQFF
>TRBV4-2|TRBJ2-7
CASSQVGGQENYEQYF
>TRBV10-3|TRBJ2-3
CASGRAADTQYF
>TRBV9|TRBJ1-1
CASNGQGGDTEAFF
>TRBV28|TRBJ2-7
CASRSLYGQQYF
>TRBV6-5|TRBJ1-1
CASSYVGTANEAFF
>TRBV7-6|TRBJ2-1
CASSYRGREGLDAQFF
>TRBV5-6|TRBJ1-5
CASSLNGPRGNQPQHF
>TRBV7-9|TRBJ2-1
CASSLGAGDSDEQFF
>TRBV7-2|TRBJ2-7
CASSHMAGDSYEQYF
>TRBV20-1|TRBJ2-5
CSARGLAMETQYF
>TRBV5-4|TRBJ2-3
CASSLEGGDTQYF
>TRBV6-2/TRBV6-3|TRBJ1-1
CASSYPAAADMNTEAFF
>TRBV11-3|TRBJ1-4
CASSLYQVATNEKLFF
>TRBV12-3/TRBV12-4|TRBJ2-6
CASSPPTGGVSGANVLTF
>TRBV7-6|TRBJ2-1
CASRGGQREQFF
>TRBV6-5|TRBJ2-6
CASSAGHAVSGANVLTF
>TRBV5-1|TRBJ1-1
CASSGQGQLTEAFF
>TRBV7-6|TRBJ2-3
CASSLAGGADTQYF
>TRBV7-9|TRBJ1-2
CASSLSGSNYGYTF
>TRBV6-2/TRBV6-3|TRBJ2-7
CASSYDNPYEQYF
>TRBV28|TRBJ2-7
CASRTDSYEQYF
>TRBV11-2|TRBJ1-2
CASSLSQRDTYGYTF
>TRBV7-8|TRBJ2-1
CASSLGAGDSYNEQFF
>TRBV7-8|TRBJ1-3
CASSSQGFFGNTIYF